This T cell receptor (beta chain) was retrieved from a study of regulatory T cells in long-lasting Graves disease (dated by TCRdb to 2020 to 2022). For the study in its entirety: Persistent Graves' disease was defined as persistently positive TSH receptor autoantibodies together with antithyroid drug treatment for over 5 years. Peripheral blood TCR sequencing and RNA sequencing compared persistent Graves' disease patients with newly diagnosed Graves' disease patients. The study was conducted in China and was registered as a clinical trial. A total of around 35 samples underwent TCR sequencing, from around 13 patients with persistent Graves' disease and about 20 patients with newly diagnosed Graves' disease. In the clinical cohort, patients with persistent Graves' disease had used antithyroid drugs for an average of about 9.3 years.

General conclusions and limits of the study: Persistent Graves' disease patients showed lower TCR Shannon entropy and fewer highly expanded clones than newly diagnosed patients, suggesting clonal expansion. Only the TCR beta chain was sequenced and analyzed. Persistent patients shared more public clonotypes among themselves (more than 2,500) than newly diagnosed patients did (over 900). TRBV28, TRBJ1-2 and TRBJ2-5 were preferentially used in persistent disease, while TRBV20-1 and TRBJ2-1 were favored in newly diagnosed disease. Peripheral blood alone was examined, since thyroid tissue, which constituted the primary lesion, could not be accessed. As a limitation, the authors acknowledged that the small sample size may reduce accuracy.

CDR1 SEHNR and CDR2 FQNEAQ were looked up in the germline V gene (reference sequence). V is pruned by 5 bases and J by 3 bases, leaving 11 bases of the junction without a gene match. From the cysteine up to the phenylalanine, the CDR3 has a length of 16 residues. Only the CDR3 region is kept as DNA, spanning 48 bases read in frame from base 1. In regard to this clonotype: Its binding antigen is unknown. No much larger clone is present one base from it, and per-base qualities are unavailable.

Receptor libraries were prepared by multiplex PCR. Sequencing was performed on an Illumina HiSeq 4000. iRepertoire HTBI primers and Arm-PCR amplification of CDR3 regions were used to construct TCR beta libraries. Gel purification was performed on PCR products prior to sequencing. Turning to the authors' computational methods: Across samples, 60 to 80 TRBV and 13 to 15 TRBJ segments were identified and used for gene usage analysis of CDR3 amino acid clonotypes. COPE and FqMerger were used to merge filtered high-quality paired reads into contigs. BLAST was used to align contigs to IMGT TRBV, TRBD and TRBJ reference genes, with CDR3 defined following IMGT. Clonotypes above 0.1% frequency were classified as highly expanded clones. Repertoire diversity was measured by Shannon entropy, and V-J evenness by the Gini coefficient. Public clonotypes were defined as clonotypes shared by more than one individual. TCRdb applied fastp at Q25 and MiXCR to the public reads, then kept only in-frame beta chains. CDR3 protein duplicates are merged, each entry listing the most common genes and DNA. It is TCRdb's table, rather than the study itself, that gives the V and J calls and clone size. For this sample the table gives some 370,000 distinct CDR3 sequences, of which under 25% were detected only once. The top ten clonotypes cover 20% of the sample.

The sample's time point label, decoded: persistent/refractory GD, antithyroid drugs over 5 years with positive TRAb. RNA was extracted from PBMCs in TRIzol for both TCR sequencing and RNA sequencing. The diagnosis of Graves' disease followed American Thyroid Association guidelines. Recruitment of patients was carried out at an endocrinology department in Xi'an, China. From each patient, around 9 milliliters of peripheral blood was collected into an EDTA anticoagulant tube. Ficoll Paque Plus density gradient separation was used to isolate PBMCs, and no additional T cell sorting was done. RNA quality was checked with an Agilent 2100 Bioanalyzer and agarose gel, and concentration with a NanoDrop 2000.

The sample in question was peripheral blood mononuclear cells (PBMCs), obtained when the disease was refractory, from a patient treated with antithyroid drugs. Rearrangement joined TRBV7-9 to TRBJ1-1; TRBD1 matches 8 bases in the middle. This receptor was taken from a female donor with Graves disease. DNA sequence: TGTGCCAGCAGCCCCGGACAGGGAGGGGCGGACACTGAAGCTTTCTTT. Its product reads: CASSPGQGGADTEAFF.